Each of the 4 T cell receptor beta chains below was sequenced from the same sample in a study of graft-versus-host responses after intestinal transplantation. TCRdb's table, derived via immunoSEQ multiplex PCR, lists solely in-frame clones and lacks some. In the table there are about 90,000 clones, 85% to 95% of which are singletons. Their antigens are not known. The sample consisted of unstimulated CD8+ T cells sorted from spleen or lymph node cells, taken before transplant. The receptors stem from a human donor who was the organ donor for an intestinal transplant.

CDR3 sequence (DNA): TGTGCCAGCAGTTTATGGAGGGGGCAATCGGTGTGGGGCTACACCTTC. Residues: CASSLWRGQSVWGYTF. The V gene is TRBV27, the J gene TRBJ1-2; 7 bases map to TRBD1. The V segment lost 1 base and the J segment 8 bases; nucleotides outside the gene matches: 13. This CDR3 spans 16 amino acids. CDR1 is MNHEY, CDR2 SMNVEV, per germline (reference sequence).

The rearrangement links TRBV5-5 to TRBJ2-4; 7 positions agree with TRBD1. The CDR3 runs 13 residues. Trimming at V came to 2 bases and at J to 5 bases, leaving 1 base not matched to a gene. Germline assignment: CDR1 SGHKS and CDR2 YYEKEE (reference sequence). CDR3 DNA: TGTGCCAGCAGCTTAGGGACAGAAAACATTCAGTACTTC. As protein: CASSLGTENIQYF.

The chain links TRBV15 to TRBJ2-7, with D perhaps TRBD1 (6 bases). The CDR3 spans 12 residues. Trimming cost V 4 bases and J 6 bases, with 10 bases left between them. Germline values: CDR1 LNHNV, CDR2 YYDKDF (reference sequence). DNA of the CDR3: TGTGCCACCAGCACAGGACAGTCCGAGCAGTACTTC. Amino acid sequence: CATSTGQSEQYF.

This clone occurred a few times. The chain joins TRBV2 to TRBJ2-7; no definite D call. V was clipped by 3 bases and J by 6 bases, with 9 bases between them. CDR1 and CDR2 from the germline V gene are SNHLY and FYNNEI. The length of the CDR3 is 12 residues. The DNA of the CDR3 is TGTGCCAGCAGTGATTTCCGTCCCGAGCAGTACTTC. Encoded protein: CASSDFRPEQYF.